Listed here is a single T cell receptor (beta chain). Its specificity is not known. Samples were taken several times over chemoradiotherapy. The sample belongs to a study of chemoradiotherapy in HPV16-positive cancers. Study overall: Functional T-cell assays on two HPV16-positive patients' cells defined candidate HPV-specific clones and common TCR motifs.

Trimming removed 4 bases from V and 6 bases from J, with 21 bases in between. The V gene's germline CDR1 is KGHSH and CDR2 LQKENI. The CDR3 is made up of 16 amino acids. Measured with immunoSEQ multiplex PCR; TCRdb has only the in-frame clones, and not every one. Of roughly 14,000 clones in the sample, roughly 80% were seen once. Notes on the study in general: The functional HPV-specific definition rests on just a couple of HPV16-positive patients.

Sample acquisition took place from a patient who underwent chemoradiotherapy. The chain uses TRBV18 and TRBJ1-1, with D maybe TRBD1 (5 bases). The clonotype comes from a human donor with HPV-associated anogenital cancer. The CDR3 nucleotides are TGTGCCAGCTCACAATCAGAACAGGTTAAGAAGGCTGAAGCTTTCTTT. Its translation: CASSQSEQVKKAEAFF.